This entry concerns a single TCR beta chain. The V and J ends lost 5 bases and 4 bases, in that order; junction bases with no gene match: 4. The CDR3 is 13 amino acids. Germline CDR1 reads LNHDA; CDR2 reads SQIVND (reference sequence). Some clones are missing from TCRdb's copy, which holds only in-frame ones; the method was immunoSEQ multiplex PCR. There are about 190,000 clones in the sample; approximately 90% occur only once, and 6% lies in the top ten. This sample was taken from a study of blood T cell repertoires in COVID-19. Sample: peripheral blood. The TCR was taken from a man aged 35-49 years with active or convalescent COVID-19. The chain joins TRBV19 to TRBJ2-7; 8 bases align to TRBD1. The CDR3 sequence is CASSLRQGYEQYF. In nucleotides, the CDR3 is TGTGCCAGTAGTTTACGACAGGGGTACGAGCAGTACTTC. The full variable domain, completed using reference TRBV19 and TRBJ2-7, is DGGITQSPKYLFRKEGQNVTLSCEQNLNHDAMYWYRQDPGQGLRLIYYSQIVNDFQKGDIAEGYSVSREKKESFPLTVTSAQKNPTAFYLCASSLRQGYEQYFGPGTRLTVT.